The T cell receptor beta chain under discussion was sequenced for a study of human T cells and chemical hapten exposure. Looking at the study overall: Enrolled patients were predominantly female and had alopecia areata, totalis or universalis.

Study results and limitations: In comparison with controls, expanded TCRs gave rise to a significantly larger number of large CDR3 similarity clusters.

The germline V gene encodes CDR1 SNHLY and CDR2 FYNNEI. Trimming took off 5 bases at V and 8 bases at J, with 12 bases between the two ends. The CDR3 is made up of 12 amino acids. TCRdb re-called the RACE reads through MiXCR, storing one row per CDR3 protein. The sample lists 150,000 to 200,000 distinct CDR3 sequences, 13% to 15% seen once, with about 1.8% in the top ten. Notes on this clonotype: Its cognate antigen is unknown.

Time point here: patch test 1, 2 weeks after DPC sensitization. The treatment was: therapeutic diphenylcyclopropenone sensitization with weekly scalp DPC. The source material was whole blood, sampled in connection with sensitization to the hapten diphenylcyclopropenone (DPC). The chain joins TRBV2 to TRBJ1-2; D remains ambiguous. The receptor's source is a woman aged 25-40 years with alopecia areata. Some clones in this sample may be carry-over from other donors' samples. CDR3 in amino acids: CASSPRFIGYTF. CDR3 DNA sequence: TGTGCCAGCAGTCCCCGATTTATAGGCTACACCTTC. The whole variable domain, filled in from reference TRBV2 and TRBJ1-2, reads EPEVTQTPSHQVTQMGQEVILRCVPISNHLYFYWYRQILGQKVEFLVSFYNNEISEKSEIFDDQFSVERPDGSNFTLKIRSTKLEDSAMYFCASSPRFIGYTFGSGTRLTVV.